These T cell receptor beta chains were read from a single sample in a study of T cell responses to AZD1222 COVID-19 vaccine. Method: immunoSEQ multiplex PCR; TCRdb's copy keeps in-frame clones and lacks some. The sample has about 47,000 clones, just under 80% seen once. This sample comprised peripheral blood, obtained 28 days after the second dose of the MenACWY control vaccine. These TCRs come from an adult who received the MenACWY meningococcal vaccine as a control. The CDR3 runs from the conserved cysteine through the conserved F or W. Fields, in order: D gene, V gene, CDR3 length, CDR3 protein. A D gene is named only where the DNA matches it firmly.

D: NA
V: TRBV21-1
length: 13
CDR3: CASLSRVNYEQYF

D: NA
V: TRBV12-5
length: 15
CDR3: CASGFSGWENYGYTF

D: NA
V: TRBV18
length: 16
CDR3: CASSPPPGVSNQPQHF

D: NA
V: TRBV29-1
length: 14
CDR3: CSVDSIGRERGYTF

D: TRBD1
V: TRBV27
length: 13
CDR3: CASSWTGDTEAFF

D: NA
V: TRBV7-6
length: 11
CDR3: CATGLGTEAFF

D: NA
V: TRBV19
length: 12
CDR3: CASSFFVGEAFF

D: NA
V: TRBV9
length: 14
CDR3: CASSVESMPGELFF

D: NA
V: TRBV30
length: 14
CDR3: CAWSALTAINEQFF

D: NA
V: TRBV7-9
length: 13
CDR3: CASSSRQGTGAFF

D: NA
V: TRBV10-3
length: 15
CDR3: CAIRPTRAQVDEQFF

D: TRBD1
V: TRBV11-2
length: 16
CDR3: CASSLKTGTRNTEAFF

D: TRBD1
V: TRBV27
length: 15
CDR3: CASRKGQGSNTEAFF

D: NA
V: TRBV12-5
length: 15
CDR3: CASAGALGGNQPQHF

D: NA
V: TRBV2
length: 10
CDR3: CASLHYEAFF

D: TRBD1
V: TRBV30
length: 12
CDR3: CAWSDRASGYTF

D: NA
V: TRBV5-1
length: 13
CDR3: CASSQTGDGGYTF

D: TRBD1
V: TRBV5-1
length: 15
CDR3: CASSLGQGVNTEAFF

D: NA
V: TRBV7-9
length: 14
CDR3: CASSAGQRNTEAFF

D: NA
V: TRBV12-3/TRBV12-4
length: 13
CDR3: CASIAESNTEAFF

D: NA
V: TRBV19
length: 16
CDR3: CASSIFRPGLGYGYTF

D: NA
V: TRBV6-6
length: 13
CDR3: CASRPGSYNEQFF

D: TRBD1
V: TRBV9
length: 14
CDR3: CASSVRQGNSPLHF

D: TRBD1
V: TRBV5-1
length: 16
CDR3: CASRGQGNHIYNEQFF

D: NA
V: TRBV3-1/TRBV3-2
length: 17
CDR3: CASSQEGEAGVNQPQHF

D: TRBD1
V: TRBV11-2
length: 17
CDR3: CASSLIGQGGPSEKLFF

D: TRBD2
V: TRBV9
length: 14
CDR3: CASSVAPSGSEQYF

D: TRBD1
V: TRBV12-3/TRBV12-4
length: 13
CDR3: CASTAQGYNGYTF

D: NA
V: TRBV6-5
length: 16
CDR3: CASSYSMTGSTDTQYF

D: TRBD2
V: TRBV19
length: 17
CDR3: CASSIDSPAGPYNEQFF

D: NA
V: TRBV5-6
length: 14
CDR3: CASSPGLEGGEQFF

D: NA
V: TRBV18
length: 12
CDR3: CASSRRVDTIYF

D: TRBD2
V: TRBV3-1/TRBV3-2
length: 16
CDR3: CASSPRWGGMGETQYF

D: TRBD1
V: TRBV29-1
length: 12
CDR3: CSVSGGSTEAFF

D: NA
V: TRBV2
length: 14
CDR3: CASSGAANTGELFF